Below are 20 T cell receptor beta chains sequenced from a single sample in a study of T cell responses to AZD1222 COVID-19 vaccine. TCRdb's copy holds only in-frame clones and misses some; the assay was immunoSEQ multiplex PCR. The table lists about 140,000 clones, roughly 93% of them singletons, with 6.5% to 8% in the top ten. The sample was peripheral blood, taken 28 days after the second AZD1222 dose. These TCRs come from an adult who received the AZD1222 COVID-19 vaccine.

The gene calls are TRBV27 and TRBJ2-7, with D hard to call. CDR1 and CDR2 from the germline V gene are MNHEY and SMNVEV (reference sequence). Trimming left V 5 bases short and J 5 bases short, with 10 bases between. This CDR3 spans 12 amino acids. CDR3 residues: CASSTLTHEQYF. In DNA form, the CDR3 reads TGTGCCAGCAGTACCCTTACCCACGAGCAGTACTTC.

The chain is built from TRBV30 and TRBJ2-1; 8 bases are shared with TRBD2. The CDR3 has 14 residues. The germline V gene has CDR1 GTSNPN and CDR2 SVGIG (reference sequence). The junction had 7 bases not matched to a gene; V was cut back by 6 bases and J by 3 bases. DNA of the CDR3: TGTGCCTGTGGACTTAGCGGGGACTACAATGAGCAGTTCTTC. Encoded protein: CACGLSGDYNEQFF. The whole variable domain, filled in from reference TRBV30 and TRBJ2-1, reads SQTIHQWPATLVQPVGSPLSLECTVEGTSNPNLYWYRQAAGRGLQLLFYSVGIGQISSEVPQNLSASRPQDRQFILSSKKLLLSDSGFYLCACGLSGDYNEQFFGPGTRLTVL.

V gene TRBV9 combines with J gene TRBJ2-7; TRBD2 agrees at 10 bases. The CDR3 totals 14 residues. V shed 3 bases and J 2 bases; nucleotides not matched to a gene: 2. Germline loops: CDR1 SGDLS, CDR2 YYNGEE. The CDR3 region is CASSASGGPYEQYF. CDR3 bases: TGTGCCAGCAGCGCTAGCGGGGGCCCCTACGAGCAGTACTTC.

The gene calls are TRBV19 and TRBJ1-2, with TRBD1 as a possible D gene (5 bases). Trimming took off 1 base at V and 4 bases at J, with 10 bases between the two ends. The CDR3 length is 14 residues. Looked up from germline, CDR1 is LNHDA and CDR2 is SQIVND (reference sequence). CDR3 in DNA: TGTGCCAGTAGTATAGTCGGGGGGATCTATGGCTACACCTTC. Translating gives CASSIVGGIYGYTF. Full variable domain (outside the CDR3, taken from reference TRBV19 and TRBJ1-2): DGGITQSPKYLFRKEGQNVTLSCEQNLNHDAMYWYRQDPGQGLRLIYYSQIVNDFQKGDIAEGYSVSREKKESFPLTVTSAQKNPTAFYLCASSIVGGIYGYTFGSGTRLTVV.

Here the CDR3 reads CASSLQERNYGYTF. The DNA for the CDR3 is TGTGCCAGCAGCTTGCAGGAAAGGAACTATGGCTACACCTTC. The chain is built from TRBV7-9 and TRBJ1-2; D is unresolved. Trimming removed 3 bases from V and 2 bases from J, with 10 bases in between. CDR3 length equals 14 residues. The V gene's germline CDR1 is SEHNR and CDR2 FQNEAQ (reference sequence).

The chain joins TRBV3-1 (or the pseudogene TRBV3-2) to TRBJ2-3; perhaps TRBD2 as D (7 bases). V was pared by 4 bases and J by 2 bases, with 19 bases between. The CDR3 consists of 17 residues. Looked up from germline, CDR1 is LGHDT and CDR2 is YNNKEL (reference sequence). The CDR3 here is CASSLRGGGLLTDTQYF. The CDR3 DNA is TGTGCCAGCAGCCTCAGAGGCGGGGGCCTTCTCACAGATACGCAGTATTTT.

The chain joins TRBV5-1 to TRBJ2-5, with TRBD1 identical over 8 bases. Germline lookup yields CDR1 SGHRS and CDR2 YFSETQ. Trimming at V came to 0 bases and at J to 2 bases, leaving 9 bases not matched to a gene. This CDR3 spans 17 amino acids. The CDR3 DNA reads TGCGCCAGCAGCTTGGAAACAGGGGGTCCGGGGCAAGAGACCCAGTACTTC. Protein sequence: CASSLETGGPGQETQYF.

The chain links TRBV7-9 to TRBJ1-1, with D maybe TRBD1 (5 bases). The ends were cut back, 6 bases at V and 5 bases at J, with 16 bases in the middle. This CDR3 is 14 amino acids long. Germline-derived CDR1 and CDR2 are SEHNR and FQNEAQ (reference sequence). The CDR3 here is CASRVRGEGTEAFF. The CDR3 nucleotides are TGTGCCAGCAGGGTGAGAGGGGAGGGAACTGAAGCTTTCTTT.

The CDR3 region has the DNA TGTGCCAGCAGTGCCCGCGGACCGACTTATGGCTACACCTTC. It encodes CASSARGPTYGYTF. The chain is built from TRBV28 and TRBJ1-2; no definite D call. Between the trimmed V and J ends, which lost 5 bases and 5 bases, there was a span of 15 bases. This CDR3 contains 14 residues. Germline V lookup: CDR1 MDHEN, CDR2 SYDVKM.

This clone showed up just once. The chain has TRBV7-9 and TRBJ2-5; the match to TRBD2 covers 8 bases. Per the germline V gene, CDR1 is SEHNR and CDR2 is FQNEAQ (reference sequence). CDR3 length equals 15 residues. V was clipped by 0 bases and J by 4 bases; unmatched bases: 4. DNA of the CDR3: TGTGCCAGCAGCTTAGCCGGGGGGGGCCCAGAGACCCAGTACTTC. It translates to CASSLAGGGPETQYF.

The chain employs TRBV11-1 and TRBJ2-7; D remains ambiguous. The CDR3 extends over 13 amino acids. Trimming removed 5 bases from V and 4 bases from J, with 12 bases in between. In germline, CDR1 is SGHAT, CDR2 FQDESV (reference sequence). CDR3 loop: CASSPYPKYEQYF. DNA for the CDR3: TGTGCCAGCAGCCCATACCCCAAATACGAGCAGTACTTC. Complete variable domain (other parts from reference TRBV11-1 and TRBJ2-7): EAEVAQSPRYKITEKSQAVAFWCDPISGHATLYWYRQILGQGPELLVQFQDESVVDDSQLPKDRFSAERLKGVDSTLKIQPAELGDSAMYLCASSPYPKYEQYFGPGTRLTVT.

The chain joins TRBV5-8 to TRBJ1-5, with 8 positions matching TRBD1. The V gene's germline CDR1 is SGHTS and CDR2 YDEGEE. The CDR3 consists of 15 residues. V was clipped by 4 bases and J by 1 base; unmatched bases: 4. The CDR3 DNA reads as TGTGCCAGCAGCGTATACAGGGGGAGCAATCAGCCCCAGCATTTT. It codes for CASSVYRGSNQPQHF.

The chain is built from TRBV19 and TRBJ2-1; no definite D call. The ends were cut back, 7 bases at V and 0 bases at J, with 7 bases in the middle. Germline CDR1 LNHDA, CDR2 SQIVND (reference sequence). The CDR3 consists of 13 residues. This CDR3 reads CASTGSSYNEQFF. DNA for the CDR3: TGTGCCAGTACAGGAAGCTCCTACAATGAGCAGTTCTTC.

This clone was observed a handful of times. V is TRBV7-2 and J is TRBJ1-3, with D perhaps TRBD1 (5 bases). Trimming stripped 4 bases from V and 2 bases from J, with 12 bases between. From germline, CDR1 is SGHTA and CDR2 FQGNSA. This CDR3 has 15 amino acids. CDR3 DNA sequence: TGTGCCAGCAGCTCAGGGAGTAATCCTGGAAACACCATATATTTT. It translates to CASSSGSNPGNTIYF.

The chain combines TRBV19 with TRBJ1-2; D is possibly TRBD1 (5 bases). Trimming pared 6 bases from V and 8 bases from J, leaving 10 bases between. This CDR3 has 11 residues. The V gene's germline CDR1 is LNHDA and CDR2 SQIVND (reference sequence). CDR3 sequence (DNA): TGTGCCAGTAGGCAGGGACTGGGCTACACCTTC. This gives the protein CASRQGLGYTF.

V usage is TRBV3-1 (or the pseudogene TRBV3-2) and J usage is TRBJ2-1; D not certain. The CDR3 runs to 13 residues. Trimming stripped 3 bases from V and 8 bases from J, with 11 bases between. Germline loops: CDR1 LGHDT, CDR2 YNNKEL (reference sequence). Here the CDR3 reads CASSQVHQDEQFF. As DNA, the CDR3 is TGTGCCAGCAGCCAGGTCCATCAAGATGAGCAGTTCTTC.

The gene calls are TRBV5-5 and TRBJ1-1; tentative D call: TRBD1 (5 bases). Germline V gives CDR1 SGHKS, CDR2 YYEKEE (reference sequence). This CDR3 has 14 residues. The ends were cut back, 0 bases at V and 5 bases at J, with 11 bases in the middle. The CDR3 region is CASSLGTSDTEAFF. Written as DNA, the CDR3 is TGTGCCAGCAGCTTGGGGACATCGGATACTGAAGCTTTCTTT.

V is TRBV29-1 and J is TRBJ2-7; 7 positions match TRBD1. The germline V gene has CDR1 SQVTM and CDR2 ANQGSEA. The ends lost 2 bases at V and 4 bases at J; junction bases unmatched: 8. The CDR3 covers 14 residues. The chain's CDR3 is CSVEIRDRPYEQYF. For the CDR3, the DNA is TGCAGCGTTGAAATCCGGGACAGACCTTACGAGCAGTACTTC.

The chain uses TRBV6-1 and TRBJ1-2, with 10 bases matching TRBD1. Trimming at V came to 7 bases and at J to 8 bases, leaving 10 bases not matched to a gene. This CDR3 has 14 amino acids. Germline CDR1 and CDR2: MNHNS and SASEGT. CDR3 amino acids: CASKLGTGEKGYTF. The CDR3 DNA is TGTGCCAGCAAACTCGGGACAGGGGAAAAAGGCTACACCTTC.

This clone was picked up one time. This rearrangement joins TRBV30 to TRBJ1-6; TRBD1 might be the D (5 bases). Germline V lookup: CDR1 GTSNPN, CDR2 SVGIG (reference sequence). The CDR3 extends over 14 amino acids. Trimming removed 3 bases from V and 9 bases from J, with 15 bases in between. The CDR3 here is CAWRPGPLVSPLHF. CDR3 sequence (DNA): TGTGCCTGGAGGCCGGGACCACTAGTTTCACCCCTCCACTTT.